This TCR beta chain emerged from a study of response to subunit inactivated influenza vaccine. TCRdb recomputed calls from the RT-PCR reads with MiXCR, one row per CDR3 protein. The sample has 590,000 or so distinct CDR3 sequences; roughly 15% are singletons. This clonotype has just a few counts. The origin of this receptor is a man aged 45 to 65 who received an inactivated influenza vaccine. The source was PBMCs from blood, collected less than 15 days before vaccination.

As DNA, the CDR3 is TGTGCCAGCACCAGGGGTCGGTCCTACGAGCAGTACTTC. It encodes CASTRGRSYEQYF. V is TRBV12-3 or TRBV12-4 and J is TRBJ2-7, with D possibly being TRBD1 (6 bases). Trimming removed 7 bases from V and 1 base from J, with 11 bases in between. The CDR3 contains 13 residues.